This passage covers 5 T cell receptor beta chains from one sample sequenced in a study of blood T cell repertoires in COVID-19. The method was immunoSEQ multiplex PCR; TCRdb's version includes in-frame clones alone and lacks a portion of them. Of some 57,000 clones listed, around 89% are singletons. The sequenced material came from peripheral blood. The receptors originated from a man aged 55 to 70 with active COVID-19.

V is TRBV9 and J is TRBJ2-7; D is undetermined. The CDR3 length is 15 residues. The germline V gene encodes CDR1 SGDLS and CDR2 YYNGEE. The V end was cut by 0 bases, the J end by 3 bases, with 13 bases between. CDR3 residues: CASSVGAGSNYEQYF. The CDR3 DNA reads as TGTGCCAGCAGCGTAGGGGCAGGAAGTAACTACGAGCAGTACTTC.

The rearrangement uses TRBV30 and TRBJ1-2, with a tentative D call TRBD1 (5 bases). V lost 4 bases and J lost 7, with 13 bases in between. The germline gives CDR1 GTSNPN, CDR2 SVGIG (reference sequence). The CDR3 consists of 12 residues. CDR3 nucleotide sequence: TGTGCCTGGATGGAGGGGCGGGCTGGCTACACCTTC. It translates to CAWMEGRAGYTF.

J is TRBJ1-5 and V is TRBV11-2, with D possibly being TRBD1 (6 bases). The CDR3 consists of 14 residues. Trimming shortened V by 5 bases and J by 9 bases, and 17 bases separated the two germline ends. Germline-derived CDR1 and CDR2 are SGHAT and FQNNGV. CDR3 DNA: TGTGCCAGCAGCGAAAACTCAGGGGTAGGGCCCCAGCATTTT. It specifies CASSENSGVGPQHF.

This chain links TRBV7-9 with TRBJ2-5, with 10 bases lining up with TRBD2. Germline V gene lookup returns CDR1 SEHNR and CDR2 FQNEAQ (reference sequence). The V gene end was trimmed by 8 bases and the J gene end by 6 bases; junction bases not matched to a gene: 3. There are 12 residues in the CDR3. The CDR3 nucleotides are TGTGCCAGCTTAGCGGGGGGAAAGACCCAGTACTTC. It encodes CASLAGGKTQYF.

The rearrangement joins TRBV28 to TRBJ2-3, with D unresolved. CDR1 MDHEN and CDR2 SYDVKM come from the germline V gene. The V and J ends lost 5 bases and 0 bases respectively, with 6 bases between them. The CDR3 loop spans 13 amino acids. The CDR3 is CASSPLSTDTQYF. The CDR3 nucleotides are TGTGCCAGCAGTCCCCTCAGCACAGATACGCAGTATTTT.